Listed below are T cell receptor beta chains from one sample, sequenced in a study of CD8 T cells in Susac syndrome. From the immunoSEQ multiplex PCR reads, TCRdb called clonotypes with MiXCR, one entry per CDR3 protein. Of fewer than 200,000 distinct CDR3 sequences listed, roughly 95% are singletons. Material for sequencing was CD8+ T cells from PBMCs. The receptors come from a human donor with multiple sclerosis. Both conserved end residues are part of each CDR3. Fields, in order: J gene, CDR3 length, D gene, clone size, V gene, CDR3 protein, CDR3 DNA. D genes are given only for firm matches. Rows may omit the clone size; those that give it use once, few, many or a size class.

>TRBJ2-1|14|-|-|TRBV3-1
CASSQEARYNEQFF
TGTGCCAGCAGCCAAGAGGCCAGGTACAATGAGCAGTTCTTC
>TRBJ2-7|13|-|few|TRBV11-2
CASSLVTSYEQYF
TGTGCCAGCAGCTTAGTTACGAGTTACGAGCAGTACTTC
>TRBJ2-7|15|TRBD2|-|TRBV20-1
CSARDSSGGTYEQYF
TGCAGTGCTAGAGACTCTAGCGGGGGCACCTACGAGCAGTACTTC
>TRBJ2-6|15|-|-|TRBV5-1
CASSPLGAGANVLTF
TGCGCCAGCAGCCCCCTGGGAGCTGGGGCCAACGTCCTGACTTTC
>TRBJ2-3|14|-|-|TRBV19
CASSIWRSTDTQYF
TGTGCCAGTAGTATTTGGCGGTCTACAGATACGCAGTATTTT
>TRBJ2-1|11|-|-|TRBV25-1
CASSDNHEQFF
TGTGCCAGCAGTGACAACCATGAGCAGTTCTTC
>TRBJ2-1|15|-|-|TRBV29-1
CSVESAIFSYNEQFF
TGCAGCGTTGAATCTGCGATTTTCTCCTACAATGAGCAGTTCTTC
>TRBJ1-2|15|-|-|TRBV7-9
CASSLDVQLPDGYTF
TGTGCCAGCAGCTTAGATGTACAACTACCGGACGGCTACACCTTC
>TRBJ2-5|13|-|once|TRBV2
CASSDGVGETQYF
TGTGCCAGCAGTGATGGGGTCGGAGAGACCCAGTACTTC
>TRBJ1-3|21|TRBD1|once|TRBV6-5
CASSSSAWGRTGPSSGNTIYF
TGTGCCAGCAGTTCCTCGGCTTGGGGACGGACAGGGCCCAGCTCTGGAAACACCATATATTTT
>TRBJ1-6|15|-|-|TRBV6-5
CASSYSGGYGSPLHF
TGTGCCAGCAGTTACTCGGGGGGTTATGGTTCACCCCTCCACTTT
>TRBJ2-1|14|-|-|TRBV29-1
CSVGPGLPYNEQFF
TGCAGCGTTGGGCCGGGACTGCCCTACAATGAGCAGTTCTTC
>TRBJ2-1|16|TRBD2|-|TRBV11-2
CASSLDGLASYNEQFF
TGTGCCAGCAGCTTAGATGGACTAGCGTCGTACAATGAGCAGTTCTTC
>TRBJ2-7|14|-|-|TRBV3-1
CASSQVQGSHEQYF
TGTGCCAGCAGCCAAGTCCAGGGGTCCCACGAGCAGTACTTC
>TRBJ2-7|16|-|-|TRBV6-1
CASSEGLTTASYEQYF
TGTGCCAGCAGTGAAGGTCTAACTACCGCCTCCTACGAGCAGTACTTC
>TRBJ1-1|13|TRBD1|-|TRBV29-1
CSVFRQGATEAFF
TGCAGCGTCTTCCGACAGGGGGCCACTGAAGCTTTCTTT
>TRBJ1-2|14|-|-|TRBV27
CASSSGVKDYGYTF
TGTGCCAGCAGTTCAGGGGTAAAGGACTATGGCTACACCTTC
>TRBJ2-1|15|TRBD1|-|TRBV20-1
CSASYPPDRVNEQFF
TGCAGTGCTAGTTACCCCCCGGACAGGGTGAATGAGCAGTTCTTC
>TRBJ2-7|14|TRBD2|once|TRBV4-2
CASSHRAGDYEQYF
TGTGCCAGCAGCCACCGGGCGGGGGACTACGAGCAGTACTTC
>TRBJ2-5|14|-|-|TRBV3-1
CASSQVVGGETQYF
TGTGCCAGCAGCCAAGTTGTCGGTGGGGAGACCCAGTACTTC
>TRBJ2-1|12|TRBD1|-|TRBV7-9
CASSRQGDEQFF
TGTGCCAGCAGTAGACAGGGCGATGAGCAGTTCTTC
>TRBJ2-3|14|-|-|TRBV28
CASSRNQMEPPEYF
TGTGCCAGCAGTCGAAACCAGATGGAGCCCCCTGAGTATTTT
>TRBJ2-7|15|-|-|TRBV3-1
CASSQGSGAAYEQYF
TGTGCCAGCAGCCAAGGTTCGGGAGCCGCCTACGAGCAGTACTTC
>TRBJ2-3|10|-|-|TRBV20-1
CSASADTQYF
TGCAGTGCTAGCGCGGATACGCAGTATTTT
>TRBJ1-1|15|-|-|TRBV7-8
CASSLEAGLSTEAFF
TGTGCCAGCAGCTTAGAGGCCGGACTGAGCACTGAAGCTTTCTTT
>TRBJ2-7|13|-|-|TRBV7-9
CASSFEGFYEQYF
TGTGCCAGCAGCTTCGAAGGGTTCTACGAGCAGTACTTC
>TRBJ2-1|15|TRBD2|-|TRBV30
CAWSVALAGLNEQFF
TGTGCCTGGAGTGTAGCACTAGCGGGACTCAATGAGCAGTTCTTC
>TRBJ1-5|14|-|-|TRBV27
CASSYGLGNQPQHF
TGTGCCAGCAGTTATGGGTTGGGCAATCAGCCCCAGCATTTT
>TRBJ1-1|17|TRBD1|-|TRBV4-1
CASRPSGGASPDTEAFF
TGCGCCAGCAGACCCTCAGGGGGCGCGTCCCCAGACACTGAAGCTTTCTTT
>TRBJ2-2|14|-|once|TRBV24-1
CATSDHRASGELFF
TGTGCCACCAGTGACCACAGGGCATCCGGGGAGCTGTTTTTT
>TRBJ1-2|14|TRBD1|-|TRBV15
CATSRDAGGGGYTF
TGTGCCACCAGCAGAGATGCAGGGGGCGGCGGCTACACCTTC
>TRBJ2-2|20|TRBD2|-|TRBV20-1
CSARDGGLASGRADTGELFF
TGCAGTGCTAGAGATGGGGGGCTGGCTAGCGGGAGGGCGGACACCGGGGAGCTGTTTTTT
>TRBJ2-7|13|TRBD1|-|TRBV19
CASSEDRAYEQYF
TGTGCCAGTAGTGAGGACAGGGCCTACGAGCAGTACTTC
>TRBJ2-1|15|TRBD2|-|TRBV25-1
CASSVTSGGQGGQFF
TGTGCCAGCAGTGTGACTAGCGGGGGCCAGGGGGGCCAGTTCTTC
>TRBJ2-3|12|-|-|TRBV5-1
CASSFRVDTQYF
TGCGCCAGCAGCTTCAGGGTAGATACGCAGTATTTT
>TRBJ2-1|13|-|-|TRBV27
CASSFRTYLERFF
TGTGCCAGCAGTTTCAGGACTTATCTTGAGCGGTTCTTC